This entry features one T cell receptor (beta chain) sequence. Its antigen is not known. This sample was included in a study of cytomegalovirus exposure and HLA in healthy donors. General study points: CMV antigen specificity of a few CMV-associated chains was confirmed in vitro.

Generated by immunoSEQ multiplex PCR, the TCRdb table keeps only in-frame clones and is missing some. The data contain around 130,000 clones, roughly 90% of them singletons. V lost 0 bases, J lost 4 bases, and 6 bases stayed unmatched. This CDR3 region has 15 residues. Germline values: CDR1 SQVTM, CDR2 ANQGSEA. Material for sequencing was PBMCs. The sequence was collected from a man younger than 45 in good health and CMV-seronegative. V gene TRBV29-1 combines with J gene TRBJ1-1; 9 bases fit TRBD1. The CDR3 DNA reads TGCAGCGTTGAAGAGGTTACAGGGGGCCCCACTGAAGCTTTCTTT. Translating gives CSVEEVTGGPTEAFF. The whole variable domain, filled in from reference TRBV29-1 and TRBJ1-1, reads SAVISQKPSRDICQRGTSLTIQCQVDSQVTMMFWYRQQPGQSLTLIATANQGSEATYESGFVIDKFPISRPNLTFSTLTVSNMSPEDSSIYLCSVEEVTGGPTEAFFGQGTRLTVV.